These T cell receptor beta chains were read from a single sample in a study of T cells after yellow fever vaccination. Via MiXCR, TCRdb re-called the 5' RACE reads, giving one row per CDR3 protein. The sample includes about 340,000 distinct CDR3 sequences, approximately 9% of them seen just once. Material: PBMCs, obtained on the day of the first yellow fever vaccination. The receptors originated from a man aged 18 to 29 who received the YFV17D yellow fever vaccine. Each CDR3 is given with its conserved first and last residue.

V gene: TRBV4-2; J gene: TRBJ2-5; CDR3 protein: CASSQDQRDRGSQETQYF
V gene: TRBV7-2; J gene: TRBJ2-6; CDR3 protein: CASSAVGANVLTF
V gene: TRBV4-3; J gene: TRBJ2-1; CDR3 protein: CASSRRTEGNEQFF
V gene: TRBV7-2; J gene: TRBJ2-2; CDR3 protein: CASSLAGTLTGELFF
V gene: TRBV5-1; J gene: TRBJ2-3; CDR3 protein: CASRGEGADTQYF
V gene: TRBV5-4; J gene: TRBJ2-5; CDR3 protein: CASSFFAGGTQETQYF
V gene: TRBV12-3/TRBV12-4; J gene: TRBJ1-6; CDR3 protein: CASSRISGTGESPLHF
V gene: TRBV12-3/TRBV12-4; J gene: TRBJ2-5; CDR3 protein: CASSLMGTQYF
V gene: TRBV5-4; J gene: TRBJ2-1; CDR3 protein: CASSGRGPPYYNEQFF
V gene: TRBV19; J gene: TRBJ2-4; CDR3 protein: CASSITGGVAKNIQYF
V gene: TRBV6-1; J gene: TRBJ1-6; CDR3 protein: CASTPGRNSPLHF
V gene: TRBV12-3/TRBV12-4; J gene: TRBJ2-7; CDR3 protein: CARSIWMPYEQYF
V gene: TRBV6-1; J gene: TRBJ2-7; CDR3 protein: CASSDAGGSYEQYF
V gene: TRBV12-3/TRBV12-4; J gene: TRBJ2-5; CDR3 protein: CASSFVSGGQETQYF
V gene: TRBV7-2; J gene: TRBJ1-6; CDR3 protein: CASSLTTAPPLHF
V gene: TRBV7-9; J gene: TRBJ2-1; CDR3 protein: CASSQLMVGAEQFF
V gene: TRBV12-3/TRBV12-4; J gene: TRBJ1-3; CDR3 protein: CASSFSGNTIYF
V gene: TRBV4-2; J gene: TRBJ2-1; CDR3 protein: CASSQEAGFSYNEQFF
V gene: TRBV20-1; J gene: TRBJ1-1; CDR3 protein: CSAREGTGGPNTEAFF
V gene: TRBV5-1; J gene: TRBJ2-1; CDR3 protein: CASRVGVRAEQFF
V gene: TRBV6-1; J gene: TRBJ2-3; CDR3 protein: CASSEQGKDTQYF
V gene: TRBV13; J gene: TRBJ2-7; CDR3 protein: CASSSGGGEQYF
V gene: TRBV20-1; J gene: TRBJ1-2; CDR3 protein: CSAKGATNYGYTF
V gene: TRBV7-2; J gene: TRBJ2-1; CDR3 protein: CASSLEGPQFF
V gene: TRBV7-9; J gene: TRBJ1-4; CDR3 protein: CASSAEYEKLFF
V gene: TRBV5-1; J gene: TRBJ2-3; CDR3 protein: CASSLGRQAGGTDTQYF
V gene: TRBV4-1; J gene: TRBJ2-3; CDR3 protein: CASSDGTAWADTQYF
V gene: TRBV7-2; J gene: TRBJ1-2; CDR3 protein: CASSLFAGRQGNGYTF
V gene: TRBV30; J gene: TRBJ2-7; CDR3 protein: CAWTGGGYGEQYF
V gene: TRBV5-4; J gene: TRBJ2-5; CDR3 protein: CASSSPRTLETQYF
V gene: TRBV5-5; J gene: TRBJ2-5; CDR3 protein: CASSGRGLSETQYF
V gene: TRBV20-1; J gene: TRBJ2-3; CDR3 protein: CSARAGTDTQYF
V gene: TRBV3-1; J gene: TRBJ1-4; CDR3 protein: CASSQGTNEKLFF
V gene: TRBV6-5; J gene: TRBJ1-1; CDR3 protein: CASSYSLPPQTGDTEAFF
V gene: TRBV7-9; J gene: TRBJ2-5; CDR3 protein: CASSLISGGPWGETQYF
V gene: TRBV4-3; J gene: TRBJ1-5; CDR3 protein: CASSQDLSNQPQHF
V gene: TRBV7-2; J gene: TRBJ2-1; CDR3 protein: CASTRSGGLEQFF
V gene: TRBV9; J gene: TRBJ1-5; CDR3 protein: CASSVTAGRNQPQHF
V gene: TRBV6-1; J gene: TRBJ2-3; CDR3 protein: CASSLRPTAYQDTQYF
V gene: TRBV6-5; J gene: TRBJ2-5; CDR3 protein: CASSYRRGETQYF
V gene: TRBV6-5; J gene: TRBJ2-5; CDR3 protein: CASSSKPQVGETQYF